A single T cell receptor beta chain is shown here with its context. Its cognate antigen is unknown. The protocol was immunoSEQ multiplex PCR, while the TCRdb copy is restricted to in-frame clones and leaves out a portion. Among about 350,000 clones, more than 85% were seen once, and the ten largest hold roughly 5%. This CDR3 comprises 14 residues. Trimming removed 4 bases from V and 1 base from J, with 11 bases in between. Germline CDR1 SGDLS, CDR2 YYNGEE. The data were obtained in a study of Ad26.COV2.S vaccination and SARS-CoV-2 variants. At the level of the study: The Ad26.COV2.S arm of the COV1001 trial was where the donor was placed. Ad26.COV2.S was injected intramuscularly once or twice, 56 days apart. Broader study findings: TCR breadth and depth estimates may have understated total T cell responses. Placebo and vaccine recipients had non-spike TCR breadth that was similar.

Documented treatment: approximately 18 received Ad26.COV2.S at low or high dose, single or two shots; about 5 received placebo; per-sample allocation not given. Sampling was performed 63 days after the first vaccine or placebo injection. The sequence was collected from a person aged 18-65 years who received the Ad26.COV2.S COVID-19 vaccine or a placebo. The sequenced sample was peripheral blood, obtained in a trial of Ad26.COV2.S vaccine versus placebo. The chain couples TRBV9 to TRBJ1-1, with D unresolved. The CDR3 DNA follows: TGTGCCAGCAGCATAGGTGTGGCGAACACTGAAGCTTTCTTT. Protein sequence: CASSIGVANTEAFF.